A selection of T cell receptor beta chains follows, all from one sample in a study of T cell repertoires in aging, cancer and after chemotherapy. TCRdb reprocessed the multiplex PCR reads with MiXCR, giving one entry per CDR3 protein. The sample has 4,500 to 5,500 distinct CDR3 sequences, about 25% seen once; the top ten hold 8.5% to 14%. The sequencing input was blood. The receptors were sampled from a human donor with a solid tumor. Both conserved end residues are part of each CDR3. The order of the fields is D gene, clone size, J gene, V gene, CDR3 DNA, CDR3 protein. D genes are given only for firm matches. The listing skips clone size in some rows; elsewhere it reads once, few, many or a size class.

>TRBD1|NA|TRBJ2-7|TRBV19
TGTGCCAGTAGTAACGGGACAGGGGGACACTACGAGCAGTACTTC
CASSNGTGGHYEQYF
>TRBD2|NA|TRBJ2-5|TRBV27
TGTGCCAGCAGTTTAGGCTTTATTCTGGGCGGGGGGTTGCAAGAGACCCAGTACTTC
CASSLGFILGGGLQETQYF
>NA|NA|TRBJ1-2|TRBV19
TGTGCCAGTAGATCAGCGCGAATCGAAGCTAACTATGGCTACACCTTC
CASRSARIEANYGYTF
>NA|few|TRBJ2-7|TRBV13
TGTGCCAGCAGCTTCAACTACGAGCAGTACTTC
CASSFNYEQYF
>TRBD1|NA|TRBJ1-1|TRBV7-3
TGTGCCAGCAGCTTATTAGGGGGGACAGGCACTGAAGCTTTCTTT
CASSLLGGTGTEAFF
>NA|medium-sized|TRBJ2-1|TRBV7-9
TGTGCCAGCAGCTTAGCGGCGACTAGTTATGAGCAGTTCTTC
CASSLAATSYEQFF
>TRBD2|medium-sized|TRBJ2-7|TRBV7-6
TGTGCCAGCAGCTTGGGGGGGGGTGACGCCTACGAGCAGTACTTC
CASSLGGGDAYEQYF
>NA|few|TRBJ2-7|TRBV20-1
TGCAGTGCTAGAGATTCGGAGCCGTACCAGCAGTACTTC
CSARDSEPYQQYF
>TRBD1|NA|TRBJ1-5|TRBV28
TGTGCCAGCATAAACAGGGGGAATCAGCCCCAGCATTTT
CASINRGNQPQHF
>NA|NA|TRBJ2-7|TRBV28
TGTGCCAGCAGTTCCTGGAGGGACAGCTACGAGCAGTACTTC
CASSSWRDSYEQYF
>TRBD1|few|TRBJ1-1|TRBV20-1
TGCAGTGCTCCCAGGACAGGGCTGAACACTGAAGCTTTCTTT
CSAPRTGLNTEAFF
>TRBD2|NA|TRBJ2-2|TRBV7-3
TGTGCCAGCAGCTTAACGGCGGGGGGGAACACCGGGGAGCTGTTTTTT
CASSLTAGGNTGELFF
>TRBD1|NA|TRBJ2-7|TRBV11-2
TGTGCCAGCAGCTCCTCCGGGACAGGCTACGAGCAGTACTTC
CASSSSGTGYEQYF
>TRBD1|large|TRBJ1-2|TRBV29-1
TGCAGCGCCGACAGGGGGTATGGCTACACCTTC
CSADRGYGYTF
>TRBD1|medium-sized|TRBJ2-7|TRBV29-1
TGCAGCGTTTCCGGGACAGGGTACTACGAGCAGTACTTC
CSVSGTGYYEQYF
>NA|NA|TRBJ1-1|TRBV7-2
TGTGCCAGCAGCACGCGAACAGGGAACACTGAAGCTTTCTTT
CASSTRTGNTEAFF
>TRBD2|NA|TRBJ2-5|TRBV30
TGTGCCTGGAGTGTGCTAGCGGGGGGGACAATCCCCCAGTACTTC
CAWSVLAGGTIPQYF
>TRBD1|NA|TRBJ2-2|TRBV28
TGTGCCAGCTCACTGGGACAGGCGAACACCGGGGAGCTGTTTTTT
CASSLGQANTGELFF
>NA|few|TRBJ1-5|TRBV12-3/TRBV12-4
TGTGCCAGCCGGGGTAGCGCCGCTAGCAATCAGCCCCAGCATTTT
CASRGSAASNQPQHF
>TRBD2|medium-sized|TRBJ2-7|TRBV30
TGTGCCTGGAGTGACGGAGCGGGAGGGCTCTCCTACGAGCAGTACTTC
CAWSDGAGGLSYEQYF
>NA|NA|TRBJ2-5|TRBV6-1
TGTGCCAGCACCTCGGAGGTTCAAGAGACCCAGTACTTC
CASTSEVQETQYF
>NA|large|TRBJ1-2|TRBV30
TGTGCCTGGAGTGCCGCTTATGGCTACACCTTC
CAWSAAYGYTF
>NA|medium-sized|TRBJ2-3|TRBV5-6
TGTGCCAGCAGCTTGGCCGACTACACAGATACGCAGTATTTT
CASSLADYTDTQYF
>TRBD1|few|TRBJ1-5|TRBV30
TGTGCCTGGAGTGTGGGGGGGACAGGGGCTCAGCCCCAGCATTTT
CAWSVGGTGAQPQHF
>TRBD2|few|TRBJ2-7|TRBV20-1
TGCAGTGCTAGAGCTAGCGGGATATACGAGCAGTACTTC
CSARASGIYEQYF
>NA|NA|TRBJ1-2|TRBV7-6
TGTGCCAGCATCCGTGGGAGAGGCTACACCTTC
CASIRGRGYTF
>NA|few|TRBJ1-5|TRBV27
TGTGCCAGCAGTTTGAGACCGTGGGGCGATCAGCCCCAGCATTTT
CASSLRPWGDQPQHF
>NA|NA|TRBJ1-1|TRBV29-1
TGCAGCGTTCTAACTTCTAAGCCCCCGGGACTTCACACTGAAGCTTTCTTT
CSVLTSKPPGLHTEAFF
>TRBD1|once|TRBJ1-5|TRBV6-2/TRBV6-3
TGTGCCAGCAGGCGTACAGGGGGCAGTCAGCCCCAGCATTTT
CASRRTGGSQPQHF
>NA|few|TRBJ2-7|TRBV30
TGTGCCTGGAAGTGGACAGAGGGCCCCTACGAGCAGTACTTC
CAWKWTEGPYEQYF
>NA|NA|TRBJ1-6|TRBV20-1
TGCAGTGCTAGTACTCACCGAGTAGGGTCTGGAACCTATAATTCACCCCTCCACTTT
CSASTHRVGSGTYNSPLHF
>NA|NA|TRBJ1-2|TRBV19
TGTGCCAGTAGTGCGGGTTACAGGGCTCACTATGGCTACACCTTC
CASSAGYRAHYGYTF
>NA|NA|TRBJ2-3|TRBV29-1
TGCAGCGTTGATACGACAGATACGCAGTATTTT
CSVDTTDTQYF
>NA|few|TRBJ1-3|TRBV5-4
TGTGCCAGCAGCTTGACCGGTATAGACACCATATATTTT
CASSLTGIDTIYF
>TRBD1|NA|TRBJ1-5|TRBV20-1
TGCAGTGCCCGGGACAGGCGGGGGGATCAGCCCCAGCATTTT
CSARDRRGDQPQHF
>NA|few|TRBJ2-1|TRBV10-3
TGTGCCGTGGCCGGATTGGGGCTCTTCAATGAGCAGTTCTTC
CAVAGLGLFNEQFF
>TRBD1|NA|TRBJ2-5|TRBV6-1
TGTGCCAGCAGCTGGACGGGGACAGGGGAGACCCAGTACTTC
CASSWTGTGETQYF
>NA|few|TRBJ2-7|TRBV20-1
TGCAGTGCTAGTACAAGATTCTCCTACGAGCAGTACTTC
CSASTRFSYEQYF
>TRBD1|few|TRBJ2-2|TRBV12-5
TGTGCTAGTGGTTTAGGACAGGGAGAGGAGCTGTTTTTT
CASGLGQGEELFF
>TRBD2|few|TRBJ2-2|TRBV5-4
TGTGCCAGCAGCACCGGGACTAGCGGGGTGGGCACCGGGGAGCTGTTTTTT
CASSTGTSGVGTGELFF
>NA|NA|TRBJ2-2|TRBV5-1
TGCGCCAGCAGCTTGGGACTTACCCCCAACACCGGGGAGCTGTTTTTT
CASSLGLTPNTGELFF
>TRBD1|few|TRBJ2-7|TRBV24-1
TGTGCCAGACAGGGCGAGCAGTACTTC
CARQGEQYF
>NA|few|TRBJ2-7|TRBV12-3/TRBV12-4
TGTGCCAGCAGTTTAGGGTCAGGGATGGGATCCTACGAGCAGTACTTC
CASSLGSGMGSYEQYF
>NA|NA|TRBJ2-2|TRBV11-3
TGTGCCAGCAGTCCACAGTTTAACACCGGGGAGCTGTTTTTT
CASSPQFNTGELFF
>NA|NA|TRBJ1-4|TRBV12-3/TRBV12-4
TGTGCCAGCAGTACTCCGGGACATAGTCGGATTGGGGGGAGGACTAATGAAAAACTGTTTTTT
CASSTPGHSRIGGRTNEKLFF
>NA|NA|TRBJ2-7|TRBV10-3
TGTGCCATCAGTGTCCGGGACGGAAGAAACTCCTACGAGCAGTACTTC
CAISVRDGRNSYEQYF
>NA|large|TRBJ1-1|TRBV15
TGTGCCACCAGCAGAGACCGAGGTGAGAACACTGAAGCTTTCTTT
CATSRDRGENTEAFF
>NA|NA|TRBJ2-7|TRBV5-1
TGCGCCAGCAGCTTGGGCCAAGTAATGGCGGAATCCTACGAGCAGTACTTC
CASSLGQVMAESYEQYF
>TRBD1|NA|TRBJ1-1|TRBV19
TGTGCCAGTAGACAGGGGAACACTGAAGCTTCCTTT
CASRQGNTEASF
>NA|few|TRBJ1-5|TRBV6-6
TGTGCCAGCAGTTACTCGTTTTCTGGGAGTCAGCCCCAGCATTTT
CASSYSFSGSQPQHF
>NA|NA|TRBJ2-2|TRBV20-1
TGCAGTGCTGGGACTTTAAGCAGGGAGCTGTTTTTT
CSAGTLSRELFF
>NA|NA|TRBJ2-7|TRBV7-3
TGTGCCAGCAGCTCACTGCGCGGCTCCTACGAGCAGTACTTC
CASSSLRGSYEQYF
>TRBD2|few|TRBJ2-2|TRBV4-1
TGCGCCAGCAGCCAACCTACTAGCGGCACCGGGGAGCTGTTTTTT
CASSQPTSGTGELFF
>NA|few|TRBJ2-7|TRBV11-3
TGTGCCAGCAGCTTGGGTCTCGGGGGCCAGCAGTACTTC
CASSLGLGGQQYF
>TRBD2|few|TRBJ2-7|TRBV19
TGTGCCAGTACCTCGGGACTAGCGGGAATGGGGGACTACGAGCAGTACTTC
CASTSGLAGMGDYEQYF
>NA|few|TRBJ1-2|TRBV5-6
TGTGCCAGCAGCTTGAGGTACGACTACACCTTC
CASSLRYDYTF
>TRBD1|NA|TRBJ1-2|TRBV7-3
TGTGCCAGCAGCCCCTCAGGGGGGACTGCTAACTATGGCTACACCTTC
CASSPSGGTANYGYTF